These T cell receptor beta chains were read from a single sample in a study of cytomegalovirus exposure and HLA in healthy donors. TCRdb keeps only in-frame clones here, not all; method: immunoSEQ multiplex PCR. The sample holds 13,000 to 15,000 clones, over 55% seen once. Input material: PBMCs. The source is a woman aged 45-60 years in good health and CMV-seropositive. Both conserved end residues are part of each CDR3. A D gene is named only where the DNA matches it firmly. Clone size is given for some rows only: seen once, a few or many times, or a class if the clone is expanded.

d_call j_call cdr3_length v_call clone_size cdr3_aa cdr3_nt
TRBD1 TRBJ1-1 14 TRBV6-5 - CASSSRGPGTEAFF TGTGCCAGCAGTTCTAGGGGGCCGGGCACTGAAGCTTTCTTT
- TRBJ2-7 13 TRBV6-6 - CASSTNLVEEQYF TGTGCCAGCAGCACTAACCTAGTTGAAGAGCAGTACTTC
TRBD1 TRBJ2-7 14 TRBV5-1 - CASSGTVSGYEQYF TGCGCCAGTTCCGGGACAGTCTCTGGGTACGAGCAGTACTTC
- TRBJ1-1 15 TRBV10-1 few CASSMRLKMNTEAFF TGCGCCAGCAGCATGAGACTAAAGATGAACACTGAAGCTTTCTTT
- TRBJ2-5 13 TRBV5-1 few CASSAADQGTQYF TGCGCCAGCAGCGCGGCCGATCAAGGGACCCAGTACTTC
TRBD1 TRBJ1-2 15 TRBV29-1 - CSVEGDREANYGYTF TGCAGCGTTGAGGGAGACAGGGAAGCTAACTATGGCTACACCTTC
TRBD1 TRBJ2-7 16 TRBV4-1 - CASSQPNRGRSDEQYF TGCGCCAGCAGCCAACCGAACAGGGGGCGATCGGACGAGCAGTACTTC
TRBD2 TRBJ2-3 16 TRBV6-4 few CASSDSASGGTDTQYF TGTGCCAGCAGTGACTCGGCTAGCGGAGGCACAGATACGCAGTATTTT
- TRBJ2-3 13 TRBV29-1 - CSGKRVYTDTQYF TGCAGCGGGAAGCGGGTTTACACAGATACGCAGTATTTT
TRBD2 TRBJ2-1 15 TRBV11-2 - CASSPGAGGYNEQFF TGTGCCAGCAGCCCGGGTGCGGGAGGCTACAATGAGCAGTTCTTC
- TRBJ1-2 21 TRBV30 - CAWSGSPGTEAYSIANYGYTF TGTGCCTGGAGTGGATCGCCGGGAACCGAGGCTTACTCTATAGCTAACTATGGCTACACCTTC
- TRBJ2-7 14 TRBV9 - CASSVGPRTYEQYF TGTGCCAGCAGCGTAGGTCCTAGAACCTACGAGCAGTACTTC
- TRBJ1-2 19 TRBV4-2 once CASSQDGTRDFLSNYGYTF TGTGCCAGCAGCCAAGATGGTACCCGGGACTTTCTATCTAACTATGGCTACACCTTC
TRBD1 TRBJ2-5 13 TRBV5-6 - CASSFGTEETQYF TGTGCCAGCAGCTTTGGGACAGAAGAGACCCAGTACTTC
- TRBJ2-5 12 TRBV29-1 - CSVEGSGETQYF TGCAGCGTTGAAGGAAGCGGAGAGACCCAGTACTTC
- TRBJ2-4 16 TRBV4-3 - CASSQDLSLAKNIQYF TGCGCCAGCAGCCAAGATCTATCACTAGCCAAAAACATTCAGTACTTC
- TRBJ1-5 13 TRBV6-5 - CASSRGGTSPQHF TGTGCCAGCAGCCGTGGGGGGACGTCGCCCCAGCATTTT
TRBD1 TRBJ2-5 13 TRBV5-4 - CASSSDRGETQYF TGTGCCAGCAGCTCGGACAGGGGAGAGACCCAGTACTTC
- TRBJ2-5 12 TRBV7-9 - CASGKVEGTQYF TGTGCCAGCGGAAAAGTAGAGGGAACCCAGTACTTC
- TRBJ2-2 16 TRBV5-4 - CASSLLALSDPGELFF TGTGCCAGCAGCTTGCTAGCGCTGAGTGATCCCGGGGAGCTGTTTTTT
- TRBJ2-1 14 TRBV14 - CASSLIRVGGEQFF TGTGCCAGCAGCCTCATACGGGTTGGAGGGGAGCAGTTCTTC
- TRBJ1-2 14 TRBV5-1 - CASSLAGQGRGYTF TGCGCCAGCAGCTTGGCCGGCCAGGGAAGGGGCTACACCTTC
TRBD1 TRBJ2-7 14 TRBV11-1 - CASSLGGYSYEQYF TGTGCCAGCAGCCTAGGGGGCTACTCCTACGAGCAGTACTTC
- TRBJ1-2 15 TRBV4-1 - CASSQNGALNYGYTF TGCGCCAGCAGCCAAAATGGGGCCCTTAACTATGGCTACACCTTC
- TRBJ2-5 13 TRBV7-2 - CASSYRVRETQYF TGTGCCAGCAGCTACAGGGTTAGGGAGACCCAGTACTTC
- TRBJ1-1 14 TRBV9 - CASSVEDRRAEAFF TGTGCCAGCAGCGTAGAAGACCGTCGGGCTGAAGCTTTCTTT
- TRBJ1-5 13 TRBV6-1 - CASLQHSNQPQHF TGTGCCAGCCTACAGCATAGCAATCAGCCCCAGCATTTT
- TRBJ2-1 16 TRBV7-6 - CASSLVLGDSYNEQFF TGTGCCAGCAGCTTAGTCCTAGGGGACTCCTACAATGAGCAGTTCTTC
TRBD1 TRBJ1-1 14 TRBV6-5 - CASSAGQGYTEAFF TGTGCCAGCAGTGCGGGACAGGGGTACACTGAAGCTTTCTTT
- TRBJ2-3 13 TRBV7-7 few CASSFTGSDTQYF TGTGCTAGCAGCTTTACAGGGTCAGATACGCAGTATTTT
TRBD1 TRBJ1-4 15 TRBV4-3 once CASSPSGTANEKLFF TGCGCCAGCAGCCCGTCCGGGACAGCCAATGAAAAACTGTTTTTT
- TRBJ2-5 12 TRBV29-1 - CSVEGQQETQYF TGCAGCGTTGAGGGCCAGCAAGAGACCCAGTACTTC
- TRBJ2-5 14 TRBV30 - CACYNYGIKETQYF TGTGCCTGTTACAATTACGGGATTAAGGAGACCCAGTACTTC
- TRBJ2-5 15 TRBV4-1 few CASSQDPVPRETQYF TGCGCCAGCAGCCAAGATCCGGTCCCACGGGAGACCCAGTACTTC
- TRBJ1-4 13 TRBV6-5 few CASRGQRNEKLFF TGTGCCAGCAGGGGGCAGAGGAATGAAAAACTGTTTTTT
- TRBJ2-7 11 TRBV30 - CAWSVLTEQYF TGTGCCTGGAGTGTACTTACCGAGCAGTACTTC
- TRBJ1-1 13 TRBV19 few CASRRTQNTEAFF TGTGCCAGTAGACGGACTCAGAACACTGAAGCTTTCTTT
TRBD1 TRBJ1-1 15 TRBV28 - CASSLTGQGWTEAFF TGTGCCAGCAGTTTGACTGGACAGGGATGGACTGAAGCTTTCTTT
- TRBJ1-1 13 TRBV10-3 few CAISSTGNTEAFF TGTGCCATCTCATCTACAGGGAACACTGAAGCTTTCTTT
- TRBJ1-1 15 TRBV14 - CASSRNHGANTEAFF TGTGCCAGCAGCCGCAACCACGGAGCGAACACTGAAGCTTTCTTT
TRBD1 TRBJ1-2 13 TRBV6-5 - CASNLDREYGYTF TGTGCCAGCAACCTCGACAGGGAGTATGGCTACACCTTC
TRBD1 TRBJ1-3 16 TRBV5-4 - CASSLGQGVSGNTIYF TGTGCCAGCAGCCTGGGACAGGGAGTTTCTGGAAACACCATATATTTT
- TRBJ2-7 17 TRBV29-1 - CSVEGVEGPAFPNEQYF TGCAGCGTTGAAGGCGTGGAGGGGCCCGCCTTCCCTAACGAGCAGTACTTC
- TRBJ1-2 15 TRBV29-1 - CTPRRGATGRYGYTF TGCACCCCCCGGAGGGGCGCAACGGGCCGATATGGCTACACCTTC
- TRBJ2-7 13 TRBV29-1 - CSVLSGDSYEQYF TGCAGCGTACTCTCGGGGGATTCCTACGAGCAGTACTTC
- TRBJ1-4 11 TRBV6-5 - CASSSAGKLFF TGTGCCAGCAGTTCGGCGGGGAAACTGTTTTTT
- TRBJ2-1 16 TRBV4-1 - CASSDRQGVTYNEQFF TGCGCCAGCAGCGACCGTCAAGGGGTGACCTACAATGAGCAGTTCTTC
- TRBJ2-7 14 TRBV5-6 few CASSFLQDSYEQYF TGTGCCAGCAGCTTTTTACAGGACTCCTACGAGCAGTACTTC
- TRBJ1-1 15 TRBV4-1 few CASSRGPAGDTEAFF TGCGCCAGCAGCCGAGGCCCGGCGGGAGACACTGAAGCTTTCTTT
TRBD1 TRBJ1-5 15 TRBV6-5 - CASRADRAPNQPQHF TGTGCCAGCAGGGCGGACAGGGCCCCTAATCAGCCCCAGCATTTT
TRBD1 TRBJ2-5 16 TRBV7-2 - CASSWGGQGSQETQYF TGTGCCAGCAGCTGGGGGGGACAGGGGTCCCAAGAGACCCAGTACTTC
- TRBJ2-1 14 TRBV13 - CASSPGLDYNEQFF TGTGCCAGCAGCCCGGGACTTGACTACAATGAGCAGTTCTTC